This entry lists 32 T cell receptor beta chains sequenced from one sample in a study of ipilimumab plus nivolumab after autologous stem cell transplantation. Only in-frame clones appear in the TCRdb table, and some are missing; sequencing was by immunoSEQ multiplex PCR. The sample lists over 80,000 clones, under 85% occurring once. The starting material was PBMCs, obtained in a trial of ipilimumab plus nivolumab as post-transplant consolidation. These receptors originate from a male donor with diffuse large B-cell lymphoma.

This chain uses TRBV6-1 with TRBJ1-1; unclear D gene. The CDR3 spans 15 residues. Trimming removed 7 bases from V and 4 bases from J, with 19 bases in between. The germline V gene has CDR1 MNHNS and CDR2 SASEGT. CDR3 sequence (DNA): TGTGCCAGCACCCCAAATCGAGGGTGGAGCACTGAAGCTTTCTTT. It yields the protein CASTPNRGWSTEAFF.

A few counts support this clone. V is TRBV5-4 and J is TRBJ2-5; 11 bases align to TRBD1. This CDR3 spans 15 amino acids. Unmatched junction bases numbered 3, after V lost 0 bases and J lost 5 bases. Germline-derived CDR1 and CDR2 are SGHNT and YYREEE (reference sequence). CDR3 region: CASSLAGQGAETQYF. In DNA form, the CDR3 reads TGTGCCAGCAGCTTGGCCGGACAGGGGGCCGAGACCCAGTACTTC. Full variable domain (rest looked up from reference TRBV5-4 and TRBJ2-5): ETGVTQSPTHLIKTRGQQVTLRCSSQSGHNTVSWYQQALGQGPQFIFQYYREEENGRGNFPPRFSGLQFPNYSSELNVNALELDDSALYLCASSLAGQGAETQYFGPGTRLLVL.

About this clone: This sample includes further DNA sequences coding for the same CDR3. This chain links TRBV5-1 with TRBJ2-5; D is ambiguous. V lost 0 bases and J lost 1, with 7 bases in between. From germline, CDR1 is SGHRS and CDR2 YFSETQ. The CDR3 length is 14 residues. The CDR3 nucleotides are TGCGCCAGCAGCTTGGGGGCCGGCCAAGAGACCCAGTACTTC. Translation: CASSLGAGQETQYF.

The chain combines TRBV4-2 with TRBJ2-3, with TRBD2 matching 11 bases. CDR1 and CDR2 (germline): LGHNA, YNFKEQ. This CDR3 is 16 amino acids long. The J segment lost 6 bases and the V segment lost 4 bases, leaving 9 bases of the junction unmatched. In nucleotides, the CDR3 is TGTGCCAGCAGCCGTTTTAGCGGGGGGGCATCGGATACGCAGTATTTT. Translation: CASSRFSGGASDTQYF.

This sequence joins TRBV6-6 and TRBJ1-5; 8 bases line up with TRBD1. The CDR3 totals 14 residues. Per germline, CDR1 MNHNY and CDR2 SVGAGI (reference sequence). V was clipped by 6 bases and J by 4 bases; unmatched bases: 5. In DNA form, the CDR3 reads TGTGCCAGCAGGCGGACAGGGCGGAATCAGCCCCAGCATTTT. Encoded protein: CASRRTGRNQPQHF.

This chain links TRBV7-2 with TRBJ2-3, with TRBD2 identical over 11 bases. Germline V gene sequence: CDR1 SGHTA, CDR2 FQGNSA. V was clipped by 3 bases and J by 4 bases; unmatched bases: 9. The CDR3 has 17 residues. CDR3 protein: CASSFTTSGGPADTQYF. The CDR3 DNA sequence: TGTGCCAGCAGCTTTACAACTAGCGGGGGACCAGCAGATACGCAGTATTTT.

In the case of this clone: Germline is not matched at one junction end, which may reflect a read error. This sequence joins TRBV4-1 and TRBJ2-3, with TRBD2 as a possible D gene (6 bases). The CDR3 runs 19 residues. CDR1 and CDR2 from the germline V gene are MGHRA and YSYEKL. CDR3 region: CASGQVGRASSGYTDTQYF. CDR3 in DNA: TGCGCCAGCGGCCAAGTCGGGAGAGCTAGCTCGGGGTACACAGATACGCAGTATTTT.

The chain uses TRBV4-3 and TRBJ2-7; 9 positions agree with TRBD1. Trimming took 3 bases from V and 2 from J; bases not matched to a gene: 5. Germline CDR1 LGHNA, CDR2 YSLEER. This CDR3 has 15 residues. The CDR3 here is CASSHLRQGAYEQYF. CDR3 DNA: TGCGCCAGCAGCCACCTTCGACAGGGGGCCTACGAGCAGTACTTC.

V and J are TRBV6-1 and TRBJ1-4; weak D call: TRBD1 (5 bases). The CDR3 runs to 13 residues. V was shortened by 3 bases and J by 8 bases, with 10 bases between the two germline ends. The germline CDR1 and CDR2 sequences are MNHNS and SASEGT. CDR3 DNA sequence: TGTGCCAGCAGTGATGTCCAGGGAGAAAAACTGTTTTTT. Its protein is CASSDVQGEKLFF.

The J gene is TRBJ2-2, the V gene TRBV18; no clear D gene. The CDR3 loop spans 15 amino acids. The germline V and J ends were trimmed by 5 bases and 4 bases, with 14 bases remaining between them. CDR1 is KGHSH and CDR2 is LQKENI in the germline V gene. Here the CDR3 DNA reads TGTGCCAGCTCAGCCGACTCACTGGGCACCGGGGAGCTGTTTTTT. Protein product: CASSADSLGTGELFF. The complete variable domain, with remaining parts taken from reference TRBV18 and TRBJ2-2, reads NAGVMQNPRHLVRRRGQEARLRCSPMKGHSHVYWYRQLPEEGLKFMVYLQKENIIDESGMPKERFSAEFPKEGPSILRIQQVVRGDSAAYFCASSADSLGTGELFFGEGSRLTVL.

This clone occurred a few times. The chain recombines TRBV7-2 with TRBJ1-4; 7 bases align to TRBD1. Germline values: CDR1 SGHTA, CDR2 FQGNSA. With 3 bases clipped from V and 5 bases from J, the junction kept 6 bases outside the gene matches. The CDR3 loop spans 15 amino acids. The CDR3 DNA reads as TGTGCCAGCAGCTTGTCCCAGGGGGGCAATGAAAAACTGTTTTTT. This codes for CASSLSQGGNEKLFF.

V gene TRBV19 combines with J gene TRBJ1-5; D is unresolved. Germline lookup yields CDR1 LNHDA and CDR2 SQIVND (reference sequence). The CDR3 sequence is 14 residues long. Trimming cost V 3 bases and J 3 bases, with 9 bases left between them. Here the CDR3 DNA reads TGTGCCAGTAGTATCCCGGCATACAATCAGCCCCAGCATTTT. Protein: CASSIPAYNQPQHF.

The J gene is TRBJ2-7, the V gene TRBV9; 8 bases agree with TRBD2. In germline, CDR1 is SGDLS, CDR2 YYNGEE. V lost 6 bases to trimming and J lost 2 bases; unmatched junction nucleotides: 13. The CDR3 is 16 residues long. CDR3 loop: CASTPRSAGGTYEQYF. As DNA, the CDR3 is TGTGCCAGCACCCCTCGGAGCGCGGGGGGAACCTACGAGCAGTACTTC.

This chain uses TRBV5-1 with TRBJ2-7; tentatively, D is TRBD2 (7 bases). Germline V gives CDR1 SGHRS, CDR2 YFSETQ. V shed 4 bases and J shed 6 bases, with 17 bases lying between them. This CDR3 is 14 amino acids long. The DNA for the CDR3 is TGCGCCAGCAGCAGCGGGACTGAGGGGGGCGAGCAGTACTTC. This sequence encodes CASSSGTEGGEQYF.

The CDR3 DNA reads as TGTGCCTGGAGTGTAGGTCATCCTGGAACTGAAGCTTTCTTT. Translated, it gives CAWSVGHPGTEAFF. This chain joins TRBV30 and TRBJ1-1, with D unclear. The germline V gene encodes CDR1 GTSNPN and CDR2 SVGIG (reference sequence). V lost 0 bases, J lost 5 bases, and 13 bases lay in between. CDR3 size: 14 residues.

DNA for the CDR3: TGTGCCAGCAGTGACACGTCTGGCGGGGGGGCCTCCAATGAGCAGTTCTTC. It encodes CASSDTSGGGASNEQFF. The chain carries TRBV6-4 and TRBJ2-1; 9 bases line up with TRBD2. This CDR3 contains 17 residues. The V gene's germline CDR1 is MRHNA and CDR2 SNTAGT. V gave up 2 bases and J gave up 6 bases; unmatched junction bases: 11.

The V gene is TRBV7-9, the J gene TRBJ2-1; the match to TRBD2 covers 9 bases. The V segment lost 1 base and the J segment 9 bases; nucleotides outside the gene matches: 4. CDR1 is SEHNR, CDR2 FQNEAQ, per germline (reference sequence). The CDR3 runs 14 residues. The CDR3, as DNA: TGTGCCAGCAGCTTAGGTGCGACTAGCGGTGAGCAGTTCTTC. Translating gives CASSLGATSGEQFF.

This chain connects TRBV4-1 to TRBJ2-3, with 12 bases that match TRBD2. Germline V gene sequence: CDR1 MGHRA, CDR2 YSYEKL. The CDR3 is made up of 16 amino acids. The V gene end was trimmed by 3 bases and the J gene end by 6 bases; junction bases not matched to a gene: 7. CDR3 sequence: CASSQKTSGGLDTQYF. CDR3 nucleotides: TGCGCCAGCAGCCAGAAGACTAGCGGGGGATTGGATACGCAGTATTTT.

This clone was counted only a few times. The gene calls are TRBV5-4 and TRBJ2-1, with D tentatively TRBD1 or TRBD2 (5 bases each). The V end was cut by 0 bases, the J end by 8 bases, with 12 bases between. Germline CDR1 reads SGHNT; CDR2 reads YYREEE (reference sequence). The CDR3 is 14 residues long. The CDR3 spells CASSLAAGTHEQFF. As DNA, the CDR3 is TGTGCCAGCAGCTTGGCCGCAGGGACCCATGAGCAGTTCTTC.

The rearrangement uses TRBV7-9 and TRBJ1-2; a possible D gene is TRBD1 (5 bases). The CDR3 runs to 13 residues. The V and J ends lost 5 bases and 8 bases respectively, with 15 bases between them. In germline, CDR1 is SEHNR, CDR2 FQNEAQ (reference sequence). As DNA, the CDR3 is TGTGCCAGCAGCGCCCCAGGGTGGATAGGCTACACCTTC. Amino acid sequence: CASSAPGWIGYTF.

The chain is built from TRBV11-3 and TRBJ1-5; 7 bases match TRBD1. Germline V CDR1 and CDR2: SGHNT, YENEEA. CDR3 size: 15 residues. Trimming cost V 5 bases and J 8 bases; bases outside gene matches: 12. This chain's CDR3 is CASSTRGRGRKPQHF. The CDR3 nucleotides read TGTGCCAGCAGCACGAGGGGGCGGGGGCGAAAGCCCCAGCATTTT.

For the CDR3, the DNA is TGCGCCAGCAGCCAAGGTGTTCTGAGGCGGGGGGGGCGTCACGAGCAGTACTTC. This gives the protein CASSQGVLRRGGRHEQYF. This chain connects TRBV4-1 to TRBJ2-7; 9 bases are shared with TRBD2. V trimming: 1 base; J trimming: 5 bases; junction bases outside the gene matches: 15. There are 18 residues in the CDR3. Germline-derived CDR1 and CDR2 are MGHRA and YSYEKL.

This clone was detected a few times. This chain's CDR3 is CASSPSGGSYEQYF. CDR3 nucleotides: TGTGCCAGCAGCCCCAGCGGGGGTTCTTACGAGCAGTACTTC. The rearrangement joins TRBV5-4 to TRBJ2-7, with 8 positions matching TRBD2. The germline V gene has CDR1 SGHNT and CDR2 YYREEE (reference sequence). The J segment lost 4 bases and the V segment lost 4 bases, leaving 7 bases of the junction unmatched. This CDR3 has 14 residues.

The chain recombines TRBV6-4 with TRBJ2-5, with 8 bases fitting TRBD2. CDR1 and CDR2 (germline): MRHNA, SNTAGT. After removal of 6 bases from V and 2 bases from J, the junction contained 14 bases not matched to a gene. The CDR3 sequence is 17 residues long. The CDR3 loop reads CASRESCGGPVQETQYF. Here the CDR3 DNA reads TGTGCCAGCAGAGAGTCCTGCGGGGGGCCGGTTCAAGAGACCCAGTACTTC.

This sequence joins TRBV6-5 and TRBJ2-7, with D uncertain. V was clipped by 0 bases and J by 3 bases, with 15 bases between them. CDR1 is MNHEY, CDR2 SVGAGI, per germline. CDR3 size: 16 residues. The CDR3 region has the DNA TGTGCCAGCAGTTACTCCGAACAGTGGCAGATCTACGAGCAGTACTTC. It yields the protein CASSYSEQWQIYEQYF.

This clone has a handful of counts. J is TRBJ2-3 and V is TRBV9, with D possibly being TRBD1 (6 bases). V was cut by 2 bases and J by 2 bases, with 15 bases left in between. The germline V gene has CDR1 SGDLS and CDR2 YYNGEE. The CDR3 covers 16 residues. The CDR3 loop reads CASSVGALTSTDTQYF. CDR3 sequence (DNA): TGTGCCAGCAGCGTGGGGGCCCTAACCTCCACAGATACGCAGTATTTT.

There are a few counts of this clone. The chain joins TRBV18 to TRBJ2-3; D not resolved. The V and J ends lost 4 bases and 2 bases respectively, with 13 bases between them. The CDR3 is 15 amino acids. Germline CDR1 and CDR2: KGHSH and LQKENI. In DNA, the CDR3 is TGTGCCAGCTCACAGCGCAGGTCCACCACAGATACGCAGTATTTT. Translation: CASSQRRSTTDTQYF.

The chain recombines TRBV19 with TRBJ1-1, with 8 bases matching TRBD1. CDR3 length equals 14 residues. V dropped 10 bases and J dropped 2; count of bases not matched to a gene: 9. Germline lookup yields CDR1 LNHDA and CDR2 SQIVND (reference sequence). CDR3 region: CATWDRWGNTEAFF. DNA of the CDR3: TGTGCCACCTGGGACAGGTGGGGTAACACTGAAGCTTTCTTT.

This chain joins TRBV7-3 and TRBJ1-1, with D unresolved. V was pared by 4 bases and J by 6 bases, with 15 bases between. Looked up from germline, CDR1 is SGHTA and CDR2 is FQGTGA. This CDR3 has 14 residues. CDR3 bases: TGTGCCAGCAGCTCCGGGGTGGCCCCGGCTGAAGCTTTCTTT. This codes for CASSSGVAPAEAFF.

This clone was observed a handful of times. The V and J genes are TRBV5-1 and TRBJ2-5; D gene ambiguous. CDR3 length: 12 residues. Trimming shortened V by 3 bases and J by 2 bases, and 5 bases separated the two germline ends. Per germline, CDR1 SGHRS and CDR2 YFSETQ. For the CDR3, the DNA is TGCGCCAGCAGCTCGATGCAAGAGACCCAGTACTTC. Translated, it gives CASSSMQETQYF.

The V call is TRBV7-9, the J call TRBJ1-3; D remains ambiguous. V was trimmed by 3 bases and J by 0 bases, leaving 9 bases between them. Per the germline V gene, CDR1 is SEHNR and CDR2 is FQNEAQ (reference sequence). This CDR3 comprises 15 residues. Here the CDR3 DNA reads TGTGCCAGCAGCTTCGAGGGCTCCTCTGGAAACACCATATATTTT. This sequence encodes CASSFEGSSGNTIYF.

The J gene is TRBJ1-2, the V gene TRBV27; 8 nucleotides align to TRBD1. This CDR3 has 14 amino acids. Germline V gene data show CDR1 as MNHEY and CDR2 as SMNVEV (reference sequence). With 4 bases clipped from V and 4 bases from J, the junction kept 5 bases outside the gene matches. In DNA form, the CDR3 reads TGTGCCAGCAGTTCCCGACAGGGGTCCTATGGCTACACCTTC. Its translation is CASSSRQGSYGYTF.